This TCR beta chain was recorded in a study of CD8+CD57+ T cells in acquired aplastic anemia. General observations from the study: Patients and controls were found to share twenty-nine CD8+ CDR3 sequences.

Investigators profiled TCR beta VDJ and CDR3 from genomic DNA template. In TCRdb, the reads were re-called with MiXCR into one record per CDR3 protein. This table has 75,000 to 80,000 distinct CDR3 sequences, 70% appearing once. Only patients with CD8+CD57+ cell expansion on flow cytometry were chosen for sequencing. CDR1 and CDR2 from the germline V gene are MGHDK and SYGVNS. V was clipped by 4 bases and J by 6 bases; unmatched bases: 6. The CDR3 spans 14 residues. Only one count was recorded for this clonotype. The antigen is undetermined. The clonotype comes from a human donor with aplastic anemia. The sample consisted of sorted CD4+, CD8+, or CD8+CD57+ T cells (not recorded which) from PBMCs. The rearrangement links TRBV25-1 to TRBJ1-1; 9 positions match TRBD1. This CDR3 is CASSGTGTGPEAFF. DNA of the CDR3: TGTGCCAGCAGTGGCACCGGGACAGGGCCTGAAGCTTTCTTT. The complete variable domain, with remaining parts taken from reference TRBV25-1 and TRBJ1-1, reads EADIYQTPRYLVIGTGKKITLECSQTMGHDKMYWYQQDPGMELHLIHYSYGVNSTEKGDLSSESTVSRIRTEHFPLTLESARPSHTSQYLCASSGTGTGPEAFFGQGTRLTVV.